This T cell receptor (beta chain) was captured in a study of T cells after yellow fever vaccination. CDR1 and CDR2 from the germline V gene are MNHEY and SVGEGT. There are 15 residues in the CDR3. J was trimmed by 3 bases and V by 6 bases; bases with no gene match: 9. One entry per CDR3 protein results from TCRdb running MiXCR on the 5' RACE reads. Of about 300,000 distinct CDR3 sequences in the sample, around 6.8% were seen once. J is TRBJ2-7 and V is TRBV6-2 or TRBV6-3; TRBD1 agrees at 9 bases. This material consisted of PBMCs, taken approximately 47 days after the first yellow fever vaccination. This clonotype was obtained from a man younger than 30 who received the YFV17D yellow fever vaccine. CDR3 sequence: CASSLTGTGFYEQYF. CDR3 nucleotides: TGTGCCAGCAGCCTAACCGGGACAGGGTTCTACGAGCAGTACTTC.